This T cell receptor beta chain stems from a study of siplizumab effects on memory and regulatory T cells (dated by TCRdb to about 2019). Regarding the complete study: The study looked at the effect of siplizumab, an anti-CD2 antibody, on alloreactive T-cell subsets in allogeneic mixed lymphocyte reactions made from human PBMCs.

The full study reports these points: About 80-97% of proliferating CD4+ or CD8+ clones could not be given a naive or memory phenotype. Siplizumab significantly lowered the cumulative frequency of alloreactive sequences that could be traced to unstimulated CD4+ memory T cells. Compared with memory T cells, unstimulated naive T cells appeared more diverse, and naive cells seemed to make a substantial contribution to the alloresponse. Because sequences at frequencies below about 10^-5 were poorly captured, only a minor fraction of alloreactive clones could be mapped back to unstimulated subsets. Of the alloreactive CD4+ clones that could be mapped, the Treg-derived share averaged 68.8% with siplizumab compared with around 25% in control reactions. The suppressive function of proliferating Tregs from siplizumab cultures was not functionally confirmed.

For CDR1 and CDR2, the germline V gene (reference sequence) lists WNHNN and SYGVQD. Including the terminal cysteine and phenylalanine, the CDR3 comprises 16 residues. Left in the record is the CDR3 DNA by itself, 48 bases read in frame from the first base. V is cut back by 0 bases and J by 5 bases, with 8 bases in the junction unmatched. Sorted unstimulated T cells and proliferating T cells recovered from mixed lymphocyte reactions were subjected to TCRbeta CDR3 sequencing. Fresh whole blood from around 11 HLA-typed healthy donors was used to isolate PBMCs. Receptors were amplified or captured by the immunoSEQ multiplex PCR assay. Roughly 10^5 TCR templates per sample were assayed on the deep sequencing platform. Genomic DNA extracted from sorted T cells was used for TCRbeta CDR3 sequencing. Concerning the study's data processing: Clonal analysis of TCRbeta CDR3 data was done in the R programming language. Unstimulated samples were compared with post-reaction CFSE-low samples to define alloreactive CD4+ and CD8+ clones. Regulatory or non-regulatory origin of alloreactive CD4+ clones was assigned by matching sequences to the sorted unstimulated Treg and non-Treg repertoires. TCRdb mirrors the immuneACCESS table, restricted to in-frame sequences. Some clones are absent from its copies; in checked studies, under half trace to an unresolved V gene, and the reason for the others is unknown. The V and J calls and the clone size are those of that table, but D and trimming were determined from the DNA. Recorded for this sample are 100,000 or so clones; 75% to 95% of them occurred a single time. Roughly 0.15% of the sample goes to the ten largest clones.

On this clone itself: What antigen it recognizes has not been identified. No quality values exist for individual bases; no much larger clone is one base distant.

This clonotype originated in a human donor in good health. The chain couples TRBV10-1 to TRBJ1-1, with 8 bases aligning to TRBD1. Material for sequencing was CD4+ T cells sorted from blood. The DNA is as follows: TGCGCCAGCAGTGAGTCGAAAGACAGGGGAAGGACTGAAGCTTTCTTT. This translates into CASSESKDRGRTEAFF.